This entry features one T cell receptor (beta chain) sequence. The data originate from a study of blood T cell repertoires in COVID-19. In the authors' workflow: Estimation of nucleated cell counts was performed using reference gene primer amplification. Repertoires were generated with immunoSEQ multiplex PCR, while TCRdb's copy carries only in-frame clones and drops some. The DNA gave D and trimming, while V, J and clone size come from that table. The sample carries approximately 330,000 clones, roughly 87% recorded once. Looked up from germline, CDR1 is MNHNS and CDR2 is SASEGT. The CDR3 is made up of 17 amino acids. The junction had 8 bases not matched to a gene; V was cut back by 3 bases and J by 0 bases.

Sequenced input: peripheral blood. The sequence came from a man aged 30 to 39 with COVID-19, enrolled during active disease. This chain joins TRBV6-1 and TRBJ1-5, with 7 bases that match TRBD1. The CDR3 sequence is CASSDNYRGYSNQPQHF. The CDR3 bases are TGTGCCAGCAGTGATAACTACAGGGGTTATAGCAATCAGCCCCAGCATTTT.